This TCR beta chain was identified in a study of shared clonotypes between healthy human individuals. Study-level points and caveats: What naive subsets generally showed was a larger estimated richness than memory subsets showed.

V gave up 4 bases and J gave up 8 bases, with 21 bases separating them. The germline CDR1 and CDR2 sequences are LNHDA and SQIVND (reference sequence). This CDR3 has 17 residues. TCRdb's table, derived via immunoSEQ multiplex PCR, lists solely in-frame clones and lacks some. The sample has over 700,000 clones, roughly two thirds seen once. This clone came up a few times. The antigen remains unidentified. Sequencing was carried out using memory CD4+ T cells sorted from blood. Described subset: CD45RA-negative fraction. The gene calls are TRBV19 and TRBJ1-6; tentatively, D is TRBD1 (6 bases). This receptor was taken from a woman under 40 in good health. CDR3 loop: CASSSSLGRGGHSPLHF. The CDR3 coding sequence is TGTGCCAGTAGTAGTTCCCTTGGCAGGGGCGGGCATTCACCCCTCCACTTT.